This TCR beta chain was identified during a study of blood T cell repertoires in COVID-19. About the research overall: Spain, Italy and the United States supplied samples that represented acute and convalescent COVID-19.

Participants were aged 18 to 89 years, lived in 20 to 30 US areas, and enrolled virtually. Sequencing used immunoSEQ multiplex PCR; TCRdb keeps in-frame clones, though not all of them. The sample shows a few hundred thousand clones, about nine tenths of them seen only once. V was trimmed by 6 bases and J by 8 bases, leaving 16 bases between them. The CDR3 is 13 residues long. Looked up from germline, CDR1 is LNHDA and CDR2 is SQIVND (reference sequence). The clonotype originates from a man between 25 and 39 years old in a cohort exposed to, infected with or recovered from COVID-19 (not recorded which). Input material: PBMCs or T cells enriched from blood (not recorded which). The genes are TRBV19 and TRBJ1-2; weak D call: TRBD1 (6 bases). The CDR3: CASRHIQTGGYTF. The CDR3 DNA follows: TGTGCCAGTAGGCACATACAAACAGGGGGCTACACCTTC.